This T cell receptor beta chain was captured by sequencing in a study of neurological immune-mediated disorders. This clonotype was observed many times. The CDR3 has 15 amino acids. Per germline, CDR1 SEHNR and CDR2 FQNEAQ (reference sequence). The V and J ends lost 5 bases and 6 bases, in that order; junction bases with no gene match: 4. TCRdb recomputed calls from the 5' RACE reads with MiXCR, one row per CDR3 protein. The table shows fewer than 40,000 distinct CDR3 sequences, with approximately 4.1% occurring only once. The sequenced sample consisted of CD4+ T cells from blood. The sequence was obtained from a woman aged 40 to 49 in good health. The chain combines TRBV7-9 with TRBJ2-3; TRBD2 agrees at 14 bases. The CDR3 nucleotides are TGTGCCAGCAGCCAGGGACTAGCGGGAGCGGATACGCAGTATTTT. Translating gives CASSQGLAGADTQYF.